This T cell receptor beta chain was observed in a study of T-cell reconstitution after alpha-beta-depleted transplantation in children. Preparation of the TCRbeta library involved a method that used unique molecular identifiers. TCRdb re-called the PCR reads through MiXCR, storing one row per CDR3 protein. The sample lists 600,000 to 700,000 distinct CDR3 sequences, 15% to 20% occurring once. This clonotype was seen many times. The specimen was PBMCs from the stem cell graft donor, collected from the stem cell graft. The sequence was obtained from a human donor who donated a stem cell graft to a child with acute myeloid leukemia.

CDR3 residues: CAISDPDGRLTDTQYF. CDR3 coding DNA: TGTGCCATCAGTGACCCGGACGGACGCCTCACAGATACGCAGTATTTT. This rearrangement joins TRBV10-3 to TRBJ2-3; no definite D call. This CDR3 spans 16 amino acids. Deletions cut 3 bases from V and 2 bases from J, with 15 bases between. Germline CDR1 ENHRY, CDR2 SYGVKD.